The 16 T cell receptor beta chains below come from one sample, sequenced in a study of CD8 T cells in Susac syndrome. The authors reverse transcribed roughly 0.5 to 1 ug RNA with random hexamers. MiXCR was run by TCRdb on the immunoSEQ multiplex PCR reads, yielding one entry per CDR3 protein. The repertoire holds some 65,000 distinct CDR3 sequences, with over 85% as singletons. Sequencing was performed on CD8+ T cells from PBMCs. These receptors came from a human donor with multiple sclerosis.

V and J are TRBV5-1 and TRBJ2-7, with 7 bases matching TRBD1. In germline, CDR1 is SGHRS, CDR2 YFSETQ. This CDR3 spans 13 amino acids. V dropped 5 bases and J dropped 3; count of bases not matched to a gene: 5. Here the CDR3 DNA reads TGCGCCAGCAGTGAGGGGGCGGTCTACGAGCAGTACTTC. This gives the protein CASSEGAVYEQYF.

This clonotype showed up just a few times. The rearrangement joins TRBV13 to TRBJ1-5, with TRBD1 as a possible D gene (6 bases). Germline CDR1 and CDR2: PRHDT and FYEKMQ (reference sequence). The CDR3 is 15 amino acids. The ends were cut back, 5 bases at V and 0 bases at J, with 11 bases in the middle. The CDR3 loop reads CASSQGTISNQPQHF. CDR3 in DNA: TGTGCCAGCAGCCAGGGGACAATTAGCAATCAGCCCCAGCATTTT.

V usage is TRBV27 and J usage is TRBJ1-2; no definite D call. Between the trimmed V and J ends, which lost 6 bases and 2 bases, there was a span of 16 bases. CDR3 size: 15 residues. Germline V lookup: CDR1 MNHEY, CDR2 SMNVEV (reference sequence). CDR3 DNA sequence: TGTGCCAGCAGCTCCGCCGCCGAGCACAACTATGGCTACACCTTC. Translating it yields CASSSAAEHNYGYTF.

This chain connects TRBV27 to TRBJ2-7; 7 bases fit TRBD1. Trimming cost V 3 bases and J 5 bases; bases outside gene matches: 10. Germline assignment: CDR1 MNHEY and CDR2 SMNVEV (reference sequence). This CDR3 comprises 15 residues. CDR3 region: CASSFTATGFDEQYF. In DNA form, the CDR3 reads TGTGCCAGCAGTTTTACCGCGACAGGGTTTGACGAGCAGTACTTC.

The CDR3: CSVDGAAGASYEQYF. The CDR3 bases are TGCAGCGTTGATGGGGCCGCGGGAGCGTCCTACGAGCAGTACTTC. The chain couples TRBV29-1 to TRBJ2-7, with 7 positions matching TRBD2. The CDR3 length is 15 residues. The germline V gene has CDR1 SQVTM and CDR2 ANQGSEA. With V trimmed by 3 bases and J by 1 base, 9 bases remained unmatched.

The V call is TRBV27, the J call TRBJ2-7; D tentatively fits TRBD1 or TRBD2 (6 bases each). The V gene's germline CDR1 is MNHEY and CDR2 SMNVEV (reference sequence). Trimming took 6 bases from V and 3 from J, leaving 12 bases between them. The CDR3 totals 13 residues. In nucleotides, the CDR3 is TGTGCCAGCAGCGGGGGCGGGATCTACGAGCAGTACTTC. It yields the protein CASSGGGIYEQYF.

This chain links TRBV27 with TRBJ1-5; D is unresolved. This CDR3 has 16 amino acids. Trimming took 2 bases from V and 0 from J, leaving 11 bases between them. Germline assignment: CDR1 MNHEY and CDR2 SMNVEV (reference sequence). The CDR3, as DNA: TGTGCCAGCAGTTTACATCCGGCGGATAGCAATCAGCCCCAGCATTTT. It yields the protein CASSLHPADSNQPQHF.

This sequence joins TRBV2 and TRBJ2-1; 16 positions match TRBD2. The CDR3 sequence is 21 residues long. V dropped 4 bases and J dropped 6; count of bases not matched to a gene: 18. In germline, CDR1 is SNHLY, CDR2 FYNNEI. CDR3 sequence: CASSVSVGTSGGAGRFNEQFF. In DNA form, the CDR3 reads TGTGCCAGCAGTGTCAGTGTCGGGACTAGCGGGGGGGCCGGCAGGTTCAATGAGCAGTTCTTC. The whole variable domain, filled in from reference TRBV2 and TRBJ2-1, reads EPEVTQTPSHQVTQMGQEVILRCVPISNHLYFYWYRQILGQKVEFLVSFYNNEISEKSEIFDDQFSVERPDGSNFTLKIRSTKLEDSAMYFCASSVSVGTSGGAGRFNEQFFGPGTRLTVL.

The chain links TRBV27 to TRBJ2-3; 10 bases line up with TRBD2. The germline gives CDR1 MNHEY, CDR2 SMNVEV (reference sequence). The CDR3 extends over 15 amino acids. J gave up 6 bases and V 5 bases, and 8 bases lay outside the gene matches. The CDR3 region is CASSLLAGVRDTQYF. The CDR3 DNA follows: TGTGCCAGCAGTCTTCTAGCGGGAGTACGTGATACGCAGTATTTT.

The V gene is TRBV7-8, the J gene TRBJ2-5; D tentatively reads TRBD1 or TRBD2 (5 bases each). This CDR3 has 18 residues. Germline CDR1 and CDR2: SGHVS and FQNEAQ. V lost 5 bases and J lost 2, with 24 bases in between. This CDR3 reads CASSQRMGRTTAQETQYF. The CDR3 bases are TGTGCCAGCAGCCAGAGGATGGGACGGACGACAGCGCAAGAGACCCAGTACTTC.

In this sample, this clonotype turned up once. The V and J genes are TRBV27 and TRBJ2-7; possible D gene TRBD1, 6 bases. Germline loops: CDR1 MNHEY, CDR2 SMNVEV (reference sequence). The length of the CDR3 is 13 residues. Trimming took 6 bases from V and 2 from J, leaving 11 bases between them. The CDR3 region is CASSYRATYEQYF. The DNA of the CDR3 is TGTGCCAGCAGCTACAGGGCGACCTACGAGCAGTACTTC.

The table lists this clonotype with a count of one. J is TRBJ1-5 and V is TRBV15; the D gene is possibly TRBD1 (6 bases). CDR3 length equals 15 residues. V lost 0 bases and J lost 5, with 11 bases in between. Germline-derived CDR1 and CDR2 are LNHNV and YYDKDF (reference sequence). CDR3 in DNA: TGTGCCACCAGCAGAGATGGGGGGGCGGATCAGCCCCAGCATTTT. This translates into CATSRDGGADQPQHF.

The sample holds one count of this clonotype. The chain combines TRBV10-3 with TRBJ2-7, with 8 bases fitting TRBD1. Losses at the gene ends were 7 bases for V and 6 bases for J; bases not matched to a gene: 11. CDR3 length equals 14 residues. CDR1 and CDR2 (germline): ENHRY, SYGVKD. CDR3 amino acids: CAIMKLDRAGEQYF. DNA for the CDR3: TGTGCCATCATGAAGCTGGACAGGGCGGGCGAGCAGTACTTC.

This sequence joins TRBV11-2 and TRBJ2-5; tentative D call: TRBD1 (6 bases). CDR1 is SGHAT, CDR2 FQNNGV, per germline. Trimming removed 4 bases at V and 7 bases at J, with 28 bases between. The CDR3 has 18 residues. In DNA, the CDR3 is TGTGCCAGCAGCTCGAGGAATGCCGGGACACTTCGACCAGGGACCCAGTACTTC. Protein: CASSSRNAGTLRPGTQYF.

The rearrangement links TRBV24-1 to TRBJ2-1; TRBD1 or TRBD2 may be the D gene (5 bases each). V lost 10 bases to trimming and J lost 0 bases, with 12 bases between them. CDR3 length: 14 amino acids. Per the germline V gene, CDR1 is KGHDR and CDR2 is SFDVKD. The CDR3 region is CATGGGSSYNEQFF. CDR3 sequence (DNA): TGTGCCACGGGTGGGGGTAGCTCCTACAATGAGCAGTTCTTC.

The chain combines TRBV11-1 with TRBJ2-1; the D is unclear. From germline, CDR1 is SGHAT and CDR2 FQDESV (reference sequence). The CDR3 has 15 amino acids. V was shortened by 5 bases and J by 0 bases, with 11 bases between the two germline ends. CDR3 in DNA: TGTGCCAGCAGCGAGACTCGGAGCTCCTACAATGAGCAGTTCTTC. Translated, it gives CASSETRSSYNEQFF.